The 25 T cell receptor beta chains below all came from one sample that was sequenced in a study of cytomegalovirus exposure and HLA in healthy donors. The study ran its PCR with 60 Vbeta and 13 Jbeta primers. TCRdb's table, derived via immunoSEQ multiplex PCR, lists solely in-frame clones and lacks some. Of 100,000 to 150,000 clones in the sample, 80% were seen once. Material: PBMCs. These receptor sequences come from a man aged 25 to 40 in good health and CMV-seronegative.

This clone was recorded once. The genes are TRBV6-5 and TRBJ1-5; D remains ambiguous. Germline V gene data show CDR1 as MNHEY and CDR2 as SVGAGI. V lost 2 bases, J lost 4 bases, and 6 bases lay in between. This CDR3 spans 13 amino acids. DNA for the CDR3: TGTGCCAGCAGTTACGAGGGAAATCAGCCCCAGCATTTT. Protein sequence: CASSYEGNQPQHF.

This chain connects TRBV13 to TRBJ2-7; 10 nucleotides agree with TRBD2. V was clipped by 4 bases and J by 1 base; unmatched bases: 13. Looked up from germline, CDR1 is PRHDT and CDR2 is FYEKMQ (reference sequence). The CDR3 is made up of 18 amino acids. CDR3 coding DNA: TGTGCCAGCAGCTACCGGACTAGCGGAACGTCCGATTCCTACGAGCAGTACTTC. It specifies CASSYRTSGTSDSYEQYF.

The rearrangement links TRBV2 to TRBJ2-7; D uncertain. V dropped 6 bases and J dropped 4 bases, with 13 bases sitting between them. Germline CDR1 reads SNHLY; CDR2 reads FYNNEI. The CDR3 covers 13 residues. The CDR3 is CASRPKSDYEQYF. CDR3 sequence (DNA): TGTGCCAGCAGGCCGAAGTCAGATTACGAGCAGTACTTC.

This rearrangement joins TRBV4-2 to TRBJ2-3, with 10 bases fitting TRBD2. This CDR3 region has 16 residues. The V segment lost 1 base and the J segment 0 bases; nucleotides outside the gene matches: 1. Germline V CDR1 and CDR2: LGHNA, YNFKEQ. Here the CDR3 reads CASSQVTSGSTDTQYF. CDR3 nucleotides: TGTGCCAGCAGCCAAGTGACTAGCGGGAGCACAGATACGCAGTATTTT.

The chain couples TRBV2 to TRBJ1-5, with D tentatively TRBD1 (6 bases). The CDR3 spans 13 residues. Germline loops: CDR1 SNHLY, CDR2 FYNNEI. Deletions cut 6 bases from V and 1 base from J, with 7 bases between. The CDR3 reads CASRGQSNQPQHF. CDR3 DNA: TGTGCCAGCAGAGGACAGAGCAATCAGCCCCAGCATTTT.

This clone has a single count. CDR3 coding DNA: TGTGCCAGCAGCTTACAGGGATTCAACACTGAAGCTTTCTTT. Translated: CASSLQGFNTEAFF. The rearrangement links TRBV7-3 to TRBJ1-1, with D perhaps TRBD1 (5 bases). Trimming cost V 2 bases and J 2 bases, with 9 bases left between them. The germline V gene has CDR1 SGHTA and CDR2 FQGTGA. CDR3 size: 14 residues.

The chain has TRBV9 and TRBJ2-2; D is possibly TRBD1 (6 bases). The CDR3 totals 16 residues. From germline, CDR1 is SGDLS and CDR2 YYNGEE. Trimming removed 4 bases at V and 7 bases at J, with 20 bases between. Here the CDR3 DNA reads TGTGCCAGCAGCCCCCCTAACAGGGCCTGGGGCGGGGAGCTGTTTTTT. The encoded protein is CASSPPNRAWGGELFF.

This clone was seen a single time. The chain carries TRBV11-2 and TRBJ2-1, with 9 bases lining up with TRBD2. Germline loops: CDR1 SGHAT, CDR2 FQNNGV. The CDR3 contains 15 residues. V shed 2 bases and J 3 bases; nucleotides not matched to a gene: 2. CDR3 protein: CASSLISGSYNEQFF. CDR3 nucleotides: TGTGCCAGCAGCTTAATTAGCGGGAGCTACAATGAGCAGTTCTTC.

The chain joins TRBV2 to TRBJ2-1; maybe TRBD2 (5 bases). The CDR3 is 14 residues long. Germline-derived CDR1 and CDR2 are SNHLY and FYNNEI. The V end was cut by 9 bases, the J end by 5 bases, with 17 bases between. The CDR3 reads CASGGQLWDNEQFF. The CDR3 DNA sequence: TGTGCCAGTGGCGGGCAGCTTTGGGACAATGAGCAGTTCTTC.

The chain couples TRBV4-2 to TRBJ2-7, with TRBD1 matching 10 bases. The germline V gene encodes CDR1 LGHNA and CDR2 YNFKEQ. The CDR3 loop spans 16 amino acids. V dropped 0 bases and J dropped 7; count of bases not matched to a gene: 9. The DNA of the CDR3 is TGTGCCAGCAGCCAAGATTCAGGGACAGGGGTTCGGGAGCAGTACTTC. This codes for CASSQDSGTGVREQYF.

The DNA of the CDR3 is TGTGCCAGCAGTGAGACAGGGATTGATGGCTACACCTTC. It codes for CASSETGIDGYTF. The gene calls are TRBV2 and TRBJ1-2; TRBD1 aligns across 7 bases. V lost 3 bases, J lost 6 bases, and 4 bases stayed unmatched. Germline V gene lookup returns CDR1 SNHLY and CDR2 FYNNEI. This CDR3 comprises 13 residues.

A note on this clone: An end of the junction differs from the germline gene, which may be a read error. The chain is built from TRBV30 and TRBJ2-1, with unresolved D. Looked up from germline, CDR1 is GTSNPN and CDR2 is SVGIG (reference sequence). This CDR3 comprises 19 residues. The CDR3 here is CAWTQLPEDYSSSYNEQFF. The CDR3 bases are TGTGCATGGACCCAACTCCCTGAAGATTATTCGAGCTCCTACAATGAGCAGTTCTTC.

The genes are TRBV18 and TRBJ2-3; 8 bases line up with TRBD2. Germline lookup yields CDR1 KGHSH and CDR2 LQKENI. Trimming cost V 10 bases and J 2 bases; bases outside gene matches: 8. The CDR3 is made up of 14 amino acids. The CDR3 coding sequence is TGTGCCACCCAGCGGGAGAGAAACACAGATACGCAGTATTTT. This translates into CATQRERNTDTQYF.

The chain combines TRBV5-1 with TRBJ2-5; 7 positions agree with TRBD1. CDR1 and CDR2 (germline): SGHRS, YFSETQ. V shed 4 bases, J shed 4 bases, and the junction held 7 bases outside the gene matches. The CDR3 extends over 14 amino acids. CDR3: CASSLGTVLETQYF. The CDR3 nucleotides are TGCGCCAGCAGCCTGGGGACAGTTCTAGAGACCCAGTACTTC.

This CDR3 reads CAKGLAGSEQYF. CDR3 DNA: TGTGCCAAAGGACTAGCGGGATCCGAGCAGTACTTC. This chain uses TRBV2 with TRBJ2-7, with 12 bases fitting TRBD2. The CDR3 runs 12 residues. The V and J ends lost 10 bases and 6 bases, in that order; junction bases with no gene match: 4. Germline V CDR1 and CDR2: SNHLY, FYNNEI.

This chain connects TRBV7-6 to TRBJ1-5; no definite D call. CDR3 length: 16 residues. CDR1 is SGHVS and CDR2 is FNYEAQ in the germline V gene. With 0 bases removed from V and 0 bases from J, the gap between germline ends came to 9 bases. CDR3 sequence (DNA): TGTGCCAGCAGCTTAGCGGCGGGGTCTAGCAATCAGCCCCAGCATTTT. It specifies CASSLAAGSSNQPQHF.

The gene calls are TRBV5-1 and TRBJ2-2; D perhaps matches TRBD2 (5 bases). Germline lookup yields CDR1 SGHRS and CDR2 YFSETQ. The ends were cut back, 2 bases at V and 4 bases at J, with 12 bases in the middle. This CDR3 is 15 amino acids long. The CDR3 loop is CASSLRGTGTGELFF. The CDR3, as DNA: TGCGCCAGCAGCTTACGGGGAACGGGCACCGGGGAGCTGTTTTTT.

The V and J genes are TRBV15 and TRBJ2-1, with 10 bases aligning to TRBD2. The CDR3 consists of 16 residues. V was pared by 1 base and J by 8 bases, with 8 bases of the junction left unmatched. Germline loops: CDR1 LNHNV, CDR2 YYDKDF (reference sequence). The CDR3 reads CATSRVLAGGRDEQFF. CDR3 sequence (DNA): TGTGCCACCAGCAGAGTCTTAGCGGGAGGCAGGGATGAGCAGTTCTTC.

The chain carries TRBV29-1 and TRBJ2-3, with 7 bases identical to TRBD2. The CDR3 spans 15 residues. Germline CDR1 reads SQVTM; CDR2 reads ANQGSEA. The ends lost 4 bases at V and 0 bases at J; junction bases unmatched: 7. In DNA form, the CDR3 reads TGCAGCGTTGGGACGGGAGGAGATAGCACAGATACGCAGTATTTT. Its protein is CSVGTGGDSTDTQYF.

The chain uses TRBV27 and TRBJ1-1; D uncertain. Germline CDR1 MNHEY, CDR2 SMNVEV (reference sequence). This CDR3 comprises 14 residues. Trimming left V 5 bases short and J 7 bases short, with 17 bases between. CDR3 DNA sequence: TGTGCCAGCAGTCGGACTACTTGGACTGTTGAAGCTTTCTTT. Its protein product is CASSRTTWTVEAFF.

The count of this clone is one. This rearrangement joins TRBV9 to TRBJ2-2; 11 bases are a match to TRBD1. This CDR3 is 17 amino acids long. Looked up from germline, CDR1 is SGDLS and CDR2 is YYNGEE. Trimming removed 0 bases from V and 5 bases from J; junction bases left unmatched: 6. This CDR3 is CASSVVGQGALTGELFF. DNA of the CDR3: TGTGCCAGCAGCGTAGTAGGACAGGGGGCGCTTACCGGGGAGCTGTTTTTT.

This clone has a single count. The chain recombines TRBV7-7 with TRBJ2-2; 10 bases line up with TRBD2. CDR3 length: 15 residues. CDR1 and CDR2 (germline): SSHAT, FNYEAQ (reference sequence). The J segment lost 7 bases and the V segment lost 4 bases, leaving 6 bases of the junction unmatched. The DNA for the CDR3 is TGTGCCAGCAGCTCTCTAGCGGGAGAGGTCGGGGAGCTGTTTTTT. This sequence encodes CASSSLAGEVGELFF.

This clone was picked up one time. The chain recombines TRBV18 with TRBJ2-1, with no clear D. The CDR3 is 15 residues long. The germline gives CDR1 KGHSH, CDR2 LQKENI. The V gene lost 0 bases and the J gene lost 9 bases, with 15 bases spanning the gap. The CDR3 sequence is CASSPPSAHQTEQFF. The CDR3 DNA follows: TGTGCCAGCTCACCACCCAGCGCCCACCAAACTGAGCAGTTCTTC.

This clone was counted a few times. This chain connects TRBV6-5 to TRBJ2-7; D is perhaps TRBD1 (6 bases). The CDR3 is 14 residues long. V lost 6 bases and J lost 3, with 15 bases in between. Germline V lookup: CDR1 MNHEY, CDR2 SVGAGI. CDR3 sequence reads: CASSLPGQVYEQYF. The CDR3 DNA reads as TGTGCCAGCAGCCTTCCGGGACAAGTCTACGAGCAGTACTTC.

The genes are TRBV7-9 and TRBJ2-5; no reliable D call. The CDR3 is made up of 12 amino acids. Germline V gene data show CDR1 as SEHNR and CDR2 as FQNEAQ (reference sequence). The V end lost 1 base, the J end lost 2 bases, and 2 bases lay between the germline ends. The CDR3 spells CASSLVQETQYF. In nucleotides, the CDR3 is TGTGCCAGCAGCTTAGTACAAGAGACCCAGTACTTC.